This T cell receptor (beta chain) is from a study of cytomegalovirus exposure and HLA in healthy donors. A remark on this clone: The antigen is not known.

Overall study results and limits: In a later analysis, an Asian-associated ancestry cluster reportedly showed fewer N-insertions than the approximately 660-donor mean.

In the PCR, 60 Vbeta and 13 Jbeta primers were used. Repertoires were generated with immunoSEQ multiplex PCR, while TCRdb's copy carries only in-frame clones and drops some. Among fewer than 110,000 clones, roughly 71% were seen once, and the ten largest hold 10%. Germline values: CDR1 LNHNV, CDR2 YYDKDF (reference sequence). Deletions cut 0 bases from V and 2 bases from J, with 8 bases between. This CDR3 region has 15 residues. The V and J genes are TRBV15 and TRBJ1-5; D gene ambiguous. The sequence came from a middle-aged man in good health and CMV-seronegative. Sequenced sample: PBMCs. The CDR3 nucleotides are TGTGCCACCAGCAGAGAGAGGGCCGGCAATCAGCCCCAGCATTTT. It specifies CATSRERAGNQPQHF.